This T cell receptor delta chain was found in a study of human gamma delta and Vdelta1 T cells. With respect to this clone: Its specificity is unknown.

TCRdb re-called the PCR reads using CATT. Among about 13,000 delta-chain clones listed, less than 60% were seen once. The CDR3 spans 16 residues. Germline V gives CDR1 TSWWSYY, CDR2 QGS. V gave up 3 bases and J gave up 2 bases, with 16 bases separating them. The sequenced sample was Vdelta1 gamma-delta T cells from blood grown in culture (DOT cells). The sequence derives from a human donor in good health. The chain carries TRDV1 and TRDJ1; no reliable D call. CDR3 nucleotides: TGTGCTCTTGGGGACATTTCCAACTTGCTTACCGATAAACTCATCTTT. Translated: CALGDISNLLTDKLIF.